This TCR beta chain was identified in a study of T cells and copy number aberrations in small-cell lung cancer. Per the germline V gene, CDR1 is GTSNPN and CDR2 is SVGIG (reference sequence). The V and J ends lost 5 bases and 5 bases, in that order; junction bases with no gene match: 3. The CDR3 consists of 12 residues. The method was immunoSEQ multiplex PCR; TCRdb's version includes in-frame clones alone and lacks a portion of them. The data show over a hundred clones, with about 89% seen just once and around 6.8% held by the top ten. This TCR was recovered from a woman aged 45 to 65 with small cell lung cancer. V usage is TRBV30 and J usage is TRBJ1-5, with TRBD1 identical over 7 bases. Sequenced sample: tumor tissue. CDR3 in DNA: TGTGCCTGGGACAGGGACGATCAGCCCCAGCATTTT. Translating it yields CAWDRDDQPQHF.